This section outlines one TCR beta chain sequence together with its context. This sample was included in a study of blood T cell repertoires in COVID-19. Germline V CDR1 and CDR2: SGHVS, FNYEAQ. Trimming removed 1 base at V and 1 base at J, with 10 bases between. The CDR3 totals 15 residues. TCRdb's table, derived via immunoSEQ multiplex PCR, lists solely in-frame clones and lacks some. The table includes about 240,000 clones, roughly 86% detected once. The TCR sequence derives from an elderly man with acute or convalescent COVID-19. The J gene is TRBJ2-5, the V gene TRBV7-6, with D uncertain. Sequenced material: peripheral blood. This CDR3 is CASSLVAARQETQYF. Written as DNA, the CDR3 is TGTGCCAGCAGCTTAGTGGCGGCGCGCCAAGAGACCCAGTACTTC.